This T cell receptor (beta chain) emerged from a study of regulatory T cells in long-lasting Graves disease. Overall study findings and caveats: Sharing of public clonotypes was greater in persistent patients (about 3,000) than in new patients (around 1,000).

Described time point: persistent/refractory GD, antithyroid drugs over 5 years with positive TRAb. From RNA extracted from PBMCs, the TCR library was made. The diagnosis of Graves' disease used American Thyroid Association guidelines. In building TCR beta libraries, iRepertoire HTBI primers were used together with Arm-PCR of CDR3 regions. One entry per CDR3 protein results from TCRdb running MiXCR on the multiplex PCR reads. The table lists approximately 380,000 distinct CDR3 sequences, 20% of them singletons, with around 21% in the top ten. In its sample, this clonotype was seen many times. Its antigen is currently unknown. J gave up 5 bases and V 4 bases, and 5 bases lay outside the gene matches. The CDR3 sequence is 14 residues long. CDR1 and CDR2 from the germline V gene are SGHAT and FQDESV (reference sequence).

The receptor comes from a female donor with Graves disease. This chain links TRBV11-1 with TRBJ2-5; 9 bases match TRBD2. The source was peripheral blood mononuclear cells (PBMCs), collected when the disease was refractory, from a patient treated with antithyroid drugs. CDR3 sequence: CASSSLAGEETQYF. CDR3 DNA: TGTGCCAGCAGCTCCTTAGCGGGAGAGGAGACCCAGTACTTC.